A single sample gave rise to the 27 T cell receptor beta chains below, sequenced in a study of shared clonotypes between healthy human individuals. Generated by immunoSEQ multiplex PCR, the TCRdb table keeps only in-frame clones and is missing some. The sample lists about 980,000 clones; over 75% were seen once. Sequences were obtained from memory CD4+ T cells sorted from blood. This sample's subset: CD45RA-negative fraction. These receptors came from a man between 18 and 35 years old in good health.

For this clone: This likely traces to a read error, being one base from a far larger clone. Distinct nucleotide sequences in the sample also encode this CDR3. The chain carries TRBV4-3 and TRBJ1-2; TRBD1 might be the D (6 bases). The germline V and J ends were trimmed by 4 bases and 5 bases, with 8 bases remaining between them. In germline, CDR1 is LGHNA, CDR2 YSLEER. The CDR3 has 12 residues. The CDR3 reads CASSPQGYGYTF. DNA of the CDR3: TGCGCCAGCAGCCCACAGGGTTATGGCTACACCTTC.

The J gene is TRBJ2-7, the V gene TRBV30; 7 bases are a match to TRBD1. The CDR3 sequence is 14 residues long. J was trimmed by 3 bases and V by 3 bases; bases with no gene match: 8. Germline V gene data show CDR1 as GTSNPN and CDR2 as SVGIG (reference sequence). The CDR3 DNA is TGTGCCTGGAGACTGCAACGGGACAGCTACGAGCAGTACTTC. The encoded protein is CAWRLQRDSYEQYF. Full variable domain (remainder filled in from reference TRBV30 and TRBJ2-7): SQTIHQWPATLVQPVGSPLSLECTVEGTSNPNLYWYRQAAGRGLQLLFYSVGIGQISSEVPQNLSASRPQDRQFILSSKKLLLSDSGFYLCAWRLQRDSYEQYFGPGTRLTVT.

The V and J genes are TRBV10-3 and TRBJ1-6; D possibly corresponds to TRBD1 (5 bases). V lost 3 bases, J lost 9 bases, and 15 bases lay in between. Germline values: CDR1 ENHRY, CDR2 SYGVKD. CDR3 length equals 15 residues. The CDR3 nucleotides are TGTGCCATCAGTGACGTTGGGGGAGGAAGTTCACCCCTCCACTTT. It translates to CAISDVGGGSSPLHF.

The rearrangement joins TRBV5-6 to TRBJ1-1; TRBD1 agrees at 8 bases. Trimming removed 4 bases from V and 2 bases from J; junction bases left unmatched: 4. Germline values: CDR1 SGHDT, CDR2 YYEEEE. CDR3 length: 14 amino acids. CDR3 amino acids: CASSTGQANTEAFF. The CDR3 DNA is TGTGCCAGCAGCACGGGACAGGCCAACACTGAAGCTTTCTTT.

The chain links TRBV27 to TRBJ1-6, with 7 bases aligning to TRBD1. The CDR3 spans 13 residues. Germline V gene sequence: CDR1 MNHEY, CDR2 SMNVEV (reference sequence). Trimming cost V 4 bases and J 8 bases; bases outside gene matches: 2. Here the CDR3 reads CASSWDRDSPLHF. The DNA of the CDR3 is TGTGCCAGCAGTTGGGACAGAGATTCACCCCTCCACTTT.

In this sample, this clone turned up many times. This chain connects TRBV6-1 to TRBJ2-7; D uncertain. Germline V lookup: CDR1 MNHNS, CDR2 SASEGT. Trimming left V 2 bases short and J 3 bases short, with 11 bases between. This CDR3 is 14 amino acids long. This chain's CDR3 is CASSETLGSYEQYF. The CDR3 DNA reads TGTGCCAGCAGTGAAACCCTCGGTAGCTACGAGCAGTACTTC.

The gene calls are TRBV19 and TRBJ1-5; D gene uncertain. The CDR3 sequence is 14 residues long. V lost 3 bases and J lost 0, with 6 bases in between. The germline gives CDR1 LNHDA, CDR2 SQIVND (reference sequence). The CDR3 DNA reads as TGTGCCAGTAGTATCCACACTAGCAATCAGCCCCAGCATTTT. Protein sequence: CASSIHTSNQPQHF.

The rearrangement links TRBV2 to TRBJ2-5, with D tentatively TRBD2 (5 bases). The CDR3 contains 15 residues. V lost 1 base and J lost 5, with 14 bases in between. From germline, CDR1 is SNHLY and CDR2 FYNNEI. CDR3 in amino acids: CASSEETRSGETQYF. In nucleotides, the CDR3 is TGTGCCAGCAGTGAAGAAACTAGATCCGGTGAGACCCAGTACTTC.

The V gene is TRBV5-4, the J gene TRBJ1-1; D may be TRBD1 (5 bases). With 0 bases removed from V and 5 bases from J, the gap between germline ends came to 11 bases. The CDR3 contains 14 residues. In germline, CDR1 is SGHNT, CDR2 YYREEE (reference sequence). This CDR3 is CASSLVGRETEAFF. The CDR3 region has the DNA TGTGCCAGCAGCTTGGTAGGCAGGGAGACTGAAGCTTTCTTT.

The chain combines TRBV5-1 with TRBJ2-3; D unclear. This CDR3 contains 15 residues. Trimming removed 2 bases from V and 0 bases from J, with 10 bases in between. Germline V gives CDR1 SGHRS, CDR2 YFSETQ. The chain's CDR3 is CASSLSLQSTDTQYF. As DNA, the CDR3 is TGCGCCAGCAGCTTATCCTTACAAAGCACAGATACGCAGTATTTT. Drawing the rest from reference TRBV5-1 and TRBJ2-3, the complete variable domain is KAGVTQTPRYLIKTRGQQVTLSCSPISGHRSVSWYQQTPGQGLQFLFEYFSETQRNKGNFPGRFSGRQFSNSRSEMNVSTLELGDSALYLCASSLSLQSTDTQYFGPGTRLTVL.

The chain employs TRBV10-2 and TRBJ2-5; tentatively, D is TRBD1 or TRBD2 (5 bases each). V lost 6 bases, J lost 6 bases, and 17 bases lay in between. This CDR3 has 14 residues. Germline V gene data show CDR1 as WSHSY and CDR2 as SAAADI. This CDR3 is CASRDGTPRQTQYF. The CDR3 DNA follows: TGCGCCAGCAGAGATGGGACCCCCCGTCAGACCCAGTACTTC.

V usage is TRBV25-1 and J usage is TRBJ2-7; 10 bases agree with TRBD2. This CDR3 spans 14 amino acids. Germline V CDR1 and CDR2: MGHDK, SYGVNS. V gave up 7 bases and J gave up 2 bases; unmatched junction bases: 5. The DNA of the CDR3 is TGTGCCAGCACCCTAGCGGGAGCCCCCTACGAGCAGTACTTC. It translates to CASTLAGAPYEQYF.

The chain combines TRBV4-3 with TRBJ1-4; D ambiguous. With 1 base removed from V and 8 bases from J, the gap between germline ends came to 14 bases. The CDR3 totals 15 residues. Germline CDR1 reads LGHNA; CDR2 reads YSLEER. CDR3 sequence reads: CASSQGAQTGEKLFF. CDR3 coding DNA: TGCGCCAGCAGCCAAGGGGCTCAAACGGGGGAAAAACTGTTTTTT.

This clone appeared a few times. This chain links TRBV29-1 with TRBJ1-1, with D perhaps TRBD1 (6 bases). The V end was cut by 7 bases, the J end by 10 bases, with 13 bases between. CDR3 size: 10 residues. Germline V CDR1 and CDR2: SQVTM, ANQGSEA. The CDR3 reads CSALQGPAFF. CDR3 bases: TGCAGCGCCCTTCAGGGGCCAGCTTTCTTT.

This clone was picked up one time. For the CDR3, the DNA is TGTGCCAGCGGAGACAGGTCCTACGAGCAGTACTTC. It translates to CASGDRSYEQYF. This chain links TRBV6-5 with TRBJ2-7, with TRBD1 as a possible D gene (6 bases). Germline CDR1 and CDR2: MNHEY and SVGAGI. This CDR3 has 12 amino acids. V dropped 8 bases and J dropped 1 base, with 9 bases sitting between them.

The J gene is TRBJ2-3, the V gene TRBV6-1; tentatively, D is TRBD1 or TRBD2 (5 bases each). Trimming removed 2 bases at V and 3 bases at J, with 12 bases between. CDR1 and CDR2 (germline): MNHNS, SASEGT. This CDR3 contains 15 residues. CDR3 in amino acids: CASSELGVSTDTQYF. CDR3 DNA sequence: TGTGCCAGCAGTGAACTGGGGGTTTCTACAGATACGCAGTATTTT.

This rearrangement joins TRBV7-9 to TRBJ2-7, with 10 bases lining up with TRBD1. CDR3 length: 11 amino acids. CDR1 is SEHNR, CDR2 FQNEAQ, per germline (reference sequence). The V gene end was trimmed by 5 bases and the J gene end by 12 bases; junction bases not matched to a gene: 4. The DNA for the CDR3 is TGTGCCAGCAGCGGGGACAGGGGTGGGTACTTC. It is translated as CASSGDRGGYF. Full variable domain (rest looked up from reference TRBV7-9 and TRBJ2-7): DTGVSQNPRHKITKRGQNVTFRCDPISEHNRLYWYRQTLGQGPEFLTYFQNEAQLEKSRLLSDRFSAERPKGSFSTLEIQRTEQGDSAMYLCASSGDRGGYFGPGTRLTVT.

The gene calls are TRBV15 and TRBJ1-4; unclear D gene. V was pared by 0 bases and J by 4 bases, with 6 bases between. Germline V gives CDR1 LNHNV, CDR2 YYDKDF (reference sequence). The length of the CDR3 is 14 residues. CDR3 sequence: CATSRDRNNEKLFF. The CDR3 DNA sequence: TGTGCCACCAGCAGAGATCGGAATAATGAAAAACTGTTTTTT. Using reference TRBV15 and TRBJ1-4 for the parts outside the CDR3, the full variable domain is DAMVIQNPRYQVTQFGKPVTLSCSQTLNHNVMYWYQQKSSQAPKLLFHYYDKDFNNEADTPDNFQSRRPNTSFCFLDIRSPGLGDTAMYLCATSRDRNNEKLFFGSGTQLSVL.

The J gene is TRBJ2-6, the V gene TRBV5-1, with D uncertain. V shed 0 bases and J shed 1 base, with 5 bases lying between them. Germline V lookup: CDR1 SGHRS, CDR2 YFSETQ. CDR3 length: 15 amino acids. Written as DNA, the CDR3 is TGCGCCAGCAGCTTGGACAATTCTGGGGCCAACGTCCTGACTTTC. Protein: CASSLDNSGANVLTF.

V usage is TRBV10-2 and J usage is TRBJ1-5; 8 nucleotides align to TRBD1. The germline V gene encodes CDR1 WSHSY and CDR2 SAAADI. V lost 3 bases, J lost 4 bases, and 5 bases stayed unmatched. This CDR3 comprises 15 residues. CDR3 nucleotide sequence: TGCGCCAGCAGTGACAGGGGGCTGTATAATCAGCCCCAGCATTTT. Translated: CASSDRGLYNQPQHF.

This clone was observed a handful of times. DNA of the CDR3: TGTGCCAGCAGCTCCGACTGGACATTAACGGAGACCCAGTACTTC. Its protein product is CASSSDWTLTETQYF. The chain couples TRBV7-2 to TRBJ2-5; D possibly corresponds to TRBD1 (5 bases). V lost 4 bases, J lost 5 bases, and 17 bases lay in between. This CDR3 region has 15 residues. CDR1 and CDR2 (germline): SGHTA, FQGNSA. The entire variable domain, with the rest obtained from reference TRBV7-2 and TRBJ2-5, is as follows: GAGVSQSPSNKVTEKGKDVELRCDPISGHTALYWYRQSLGQGLEFLIYFQGNSAPDKSGLPSDRFSAERTGGSVSTLTIQRTQQEDSAVYLCASSSDWTLTETQYFGPGTRLLVL.

This clone turned up a few times. The chain links TRBV5-4 to TRBJ1-2; D possibly corresponds to TRBD1 (5 bases). This CDR3 contains 13 residues. CDR1 is SGHNT and CDR2 is YYREEE in the germline V gene (reference sequence). V lost 2 bases to trimming and J lost 6 bases, with 11 bases between them. CDR3 sequence: CASSFRYRNGYTF. CDR3 coding DNA: TGTGCCAGCAGCTTCCGATACAGGAATGGCTACACCTTC.

The chain is built from TRBV5-1 and TRBJ2-3, with D possibly being TRBD1 (5 bases). The CDR3 totals 16 residues. The germline CDR1 and CDR2 sequences are SGHRS and YFSETQ. Deletions cut 3 bases from V and 2 bases from J, with 16 bases between. The CDR3 sequence is CASSWLAGLTTDTQYF. The CDR3, as DNA: TGCGCCAGCAGCTGGTTAGCAGGGCTCACCACAGATACGCAGTATTTT.

The chain couples TRBV28 to TRBJ2-7; TRBD2 is a possible D gene (6 bases). CDR3 size: 15 residues. Germline V gene lookup returns CDR1 MDHEN and CDR2 SYDVKM. Trimming stripped 6 bases from V and 3 bases from J, with 18 bases between. CDR3 DNA sequence: TGTGCCAGCAGGCAAGGCGGGACTTCTCTCTACGAGCAGTACTTC. Amino acid sequence: CASRQGGTSLYEQYF.

This sequence joins TRBV11-2 and TRBJ2-7; TRBD1 might be the D (6 bases). V was clipped by 3 bases and J by 6 bases, with 12 bases between them. Germline CDR1 is SGHAT and CDR2 is FQNNGV. The CDR3 length is 13 residues. The CDR3: CASSLIWGREQYF. Written as DNA, the CDR3 is TGTGCCAGCAGCTTGATATGGGGGCGCGAGCAGTACTTC.

The chain recombines TRBV29-1 with TRBJ2-7, with D uncertain. Deletions cut 7 bases from V and 3 bases from J, with 10 bases between. Germline CDR1 reads SQVTM; CDR2 reads ANQGSEA. The CDR3 is made up of 11 amino acids. The CDR3 bases are TGCAGCGCGGCGGACCACTACGAGCAGTACTTC. Encoded protein: CSAADHYEQYF.

A word on this clone: This CDR3 is also generated by other DNA sequences in the sample. The chain uses TRBV5-1 and TRBJ2-7, with D uncertain. The CDR3 extends over 11 amino acids. V was clipped by 1 base and J by 5 bases, with 4 bases between them. The germline V gene encodes CDR1 SGHRS and CDR2 YFSETQ. DNA for the CDR3: TGCGCCAGCAGCTTGAACGACGAGCAGTACTTC. This translates into CASSLNDEQYF.